One sample yielded the 18 T cell receptor beta chains listed below, sequenced in a study of blood T cell repertoires in COVID-19. Generated by immunoSEQ multiplex PCR, the TCRdb table keeps only in-frame clones and is missing some. The data show 100,000 to 150,000 clones, about 90% seen once. The sequencing input was peripheral blood. The receptors were gathered from a woman in her 70s with acute or convalescent COVID-19.

This chain joins TRBV30 and TRBJ1-1; D is unclear. Between the trimmed V and J ends, which lost 3 bases and 5 bases, there was a span of 16 bases. Germline CDR1 reads GTSNPN; CDR2 reads SVGIG (reference sequence). The CDR3 runs 14 residues. The CDR3 here is CAWRVGGVGTEAFF. DNA of the CDR3: TGTGCCTGGAGGGTCGGCGGGGTAGGGACTGAAGCTTTCTTT.

The rearrangement joins TRBV10-1 to TRBJ2-5; the D is unclear. The CDR3 contains 13 residues. With 4 bases removed from V and 2 bases from J, the gap between germline ends came to 8 bases. Germline CDR1 WNHNN, CDR2 SYGVQD (reference sequence). The CDR3 sequence is CASSGAEQETQYF. The CDR3 nucleotides read TGCGCCAGCAGTGGGGCAGAACAAGAGACCCAGTACTTC.

The V gene is TRBV6-5, the J gene TRBJ1-2; D may be TRBD1 (6 bases). Germline V CDR1 and CDR2: MNHEY, SVGAGI. The CDR3 is made up of 13 amino acids. V lost 5 bases and J lost 8, with 15 bases in between. Here the CDR3 reads CASSLPGQQGYTF. CDR3 bases: TGTGCCAGCAGTCTCCCCGGACAGCAGGGCTACACCTTC.

The rearrangement joins TRBV10-3 to TRBJ2-1; weak D call: TRBD1 (5 bases). Trimming removed 3 bases at V and 10 bases at J, with 10 bases between. The length of the CDR3 is 12 residues. Germline loops: CDR1 ENHRY, CDR2 SYGVKD. In DNA, the CDR3 is TGTGCCATCAGTGATCCGAACAGGGAGCAGTTCTTC. Translating it yields CAISDPNREQFF.

The V gene is TRBV7-9, the J gene TRBJ2-7, with 10 bases aligning to TRBD2. Trimming took 6 bases from V and 5 from J; bases not matched to a gene: 10. The CDR3 covers 15 residues. In germline, CDR1 is SEHNR, CDR2 FQNEAQ (reference sequence). The CDR3: CASRSSGGAGDEQYF. The CDR3 region has the DNA TGTGCCAGCAGATCTAGCGGGGGCGCCGGTGACGAGCAGTACTTC. The full variable domain, rest sourced from reference TRBV7-9 and TRBJ2-7, is DTGVSQNPRHKITKRGQNVTFRCDPISEHNRLYWYRQTLGQGPEFLTYFQNEAQLEKSRLLSDRFSAERPKGSFSTLEIQRTEQGDSAMYLCASRSSGGAGDEQYFGPGTRLTVT.

V gene TRBV5-6 combines with J gene TRBJ2-7, with TRBD1 matching 7 bases. Per the germline V gene, CDR1 is SGHDT and CDR2 is YYEEEE. V shed 0 bases, J shed 3 bases, and the junction held 9 bases outside the gene matches. CDR3 length equals 16 residues. The CDR3 sequence: CASSLVPTGRVYEQYF. The DNA of the CDR3 is TGTGCCAGCAGCTTGGTGCCGACAGGGAGAGTCTACGAGCAGTACTTC.

The genes are TRBV5-1 and TRBJ1-4; 7 bases are shared with TRBD1. The CDR3 covers 14 residues. Losses at the gene ends were 3 bases for V and 4 bases for J; bases not matched to a gene: 3. Germline lookup yields CDR1 SGHRS and CDR2 YFSETQ. The CDR3 nucleotides are TGCGCCAGCAGCTCCGGGACAGATAATGAAAAACTGTTTTTT. Its translation is CASSSGTDNEKLFF.

The rearrangement joins TRBV2 to TRBJ2-3; 10 bases map to TRBD2. Trimming at V came to 0 bases and at J to 2 bases, leaving 2 bases not matched to a gene. The germline gives CDR1 SNHLY, CDR2 FYNNEI. This CDR3 is built from 16 residues. The CDR3 loop is CASSEALAGYTDTQYF. The DNA for the CDR3 is TGTGCCAGCAGTGAAGCACTAGCGGGGTACACAGATACGCAGTATTTT.

The chain uses TRBV4-1 and TRBJ1-3; D might be TRBD1 (5 bases). Trimming pared 1 base from V and 2 bases from J, leaving 12 bases between. The CDR3 runs 16 residues. Per germline, CDR1 MGHRA and CDR2 YSYEKL. The CDR3 DNA reads TGCGCCAGCAGCCAAGGAATCTGGGGGGCTGGAAACACCATATATTTT. Amino acid sequence: CASSQGIWGAGNTIYF.

The V and J genes are TRBV10-1 and TRBJ1-6, with D hard to call. Deletions cut 6 bases from V and 13 bases from J, with 4 bases between. Germline assignment: CDR1 WNHNN and CDR2 SYGVQD (reference sequence). This CDR3 spans 9 amino acids. The DNA of the CDR3 is TGCGCCAGCAGCCCTCCCCTCCACTTT. This gives the protein CASSPPLHF.

This clone has just a few counts. The chain employs TRBV7-9 and TRBJ1-2; D gene unclear. From germline, CDR1 is SEHNR and CDR2 FQNEAQ (reference sequence). The CDR3 extends over 14 amino acids. V was clipped by 5 bases and J by 2 bases, with 12 bases between them. The CDR3 spells CASSHATRNYGYTF. CDR3 nucleotide sequence: TGTGCCAGCAGCCACGCAACAAGAAACTATGGCTACACCTTC.

The chain joins TRBV5-1 to TRBJ1-1; D uncertain. The CDR3 is 14 amino acids. Germline CDR1 SGHRS, CDR2 YFSETQ. Trimming left V 1 base short and J 1 base short, with 8 bases between. CDR3 sequence: CASSLIEWNTEAFF. The CDR3 nucleotides are TGCGCCAGCAGCTTGATTGAGTGGAACACTGAAGCTTTCTTT.

This chain uses TRBV2 with TRBJ1-4; 7 bases agree with TRBD1. This CDR3 spans 14 amino acids. Germline V gives CDR1 SNHLY, CDR2 FYNNEI. V dropped 3 bases and J dropped 8; count of bases not matched to a gene: 6. CDR3 bases: TGTGCCAGCAGTGATGACAGGGTGCGGGAAAAACTGTTTTTT. This gives the protein CASSDDRVREKLFF.

This chain connects TRBV29-1 to TRBJ1-1; D is undetermined. The germline gives CDR1 SQVTM, CDR2 ANQGSEA. This CDR3 spans 13 amino acids. With 7 bases removed from V and 4 bases from J, the gap between germline ends came to 16 bases. Here the CDR3 DNA reads TGCAGCGCTGGGGATAGGGAGAGCACTGAAGCTTTCTTT. This encodes CSAGDRESTEAFF.

This clone was observed a few times. The chain has TRBV6-1 and TRBJ2-3; 7 nucleotides align to TRBD1. The CDR3 contains 15 residues. Germline CDR1 and CDR2: MNHNS and SASEGT. With V trimmed by 3 bases and J by 1 base, 4 bases remained unmatched. CDR3 sequence (DNA): TGTGCCAGCAGTGAGCCGGGACAGCGCACAGATACGCAGTATTTT. Its translation: CASSEPGQRTDTQYF.

The chain combines TRBV7-3 with TRBJ1-1, with a tentative D call TRBD1 (5 bases). The CDR3 runs 15 residues. CDR1 SGHTA and CDR2 FQGTGA come from the germline V gene. Trimming removed 1 base at V and 2 bases at J, with 11 bases between. CDR3: CASSLNGQGNTEAFF. The CDR3 coding sequence is TGTGCCAGCAGCTTAAATGGGCAGGGCAACACTGAAGCTTTCTTT.

The V and J genes are TRBV11-2 and TRBJ1-3; D uncertain. V lost 3 bases and J 4 bases, leaving 16 bases between the germline ends. This CDR3 region has 16 residues. The germline V gene has CDR1 SGHAT and CDR2 FQNNGV. CDR3: CASSFRVFSSGNTIYF. The CDR3 region has the DNA TGTGCCAGCAGCTTCCGGGTTTTTTCGTCCGGAAACACCATATATTTT.

The V gene is TRBV19, the J gene TRBJ1-5; perhaps TRBD1 as D (5 bases). CDR1 is LNHDA and CDR2 is SQIVND in the germline V gene (reference sequence). The V gene lost 7 bases and the J gene lost 7 bases, with 20 bases spanning the gap. There are 15 residues in the CDR3. CDR3: CASTHPGRAGQPQHF. CDR3 nucleotide sequence: TGTGCCAGTACCCACCCGGGCAGGGCCGGCCAGCCCCAGCATTTT.